The 29 T cell receptor beta chains below were found in one sample sequenced in a study of T-cell memory formation after mild COVID-19. One entry per CDR3 protein results from TCRdb running MiXCR on the 5' RACE reads. The sample carries about 500,000 distinct CDR3 sequences, roughly 22% recorded once. Sequenced input: PBMCs or a T cell subset sorted from them (not recorded which). The receptors come from an adult woman who had mild COVID-19 (a few samples of this study predate the infection). Cell type and time point are not known.

The chain carries TRBV13 and TRBJ2-1, with D unresolved. CDR1 and CDR2 (germline): PRHDT, FYEKMQ (reference sequence). With 3 bases removed from V and 9 bases from J, the gap between germline ends came to 21 bases. The CDR3 is made up of 16 amino acids. This CDR3 reads CASSFPSGPANREQFF. CDR3 in DNA: TGTGCCAGCAGCTTCCCTTCGGGCCCAGCCAACCGTGAGCAGTTCTTC.

The rearrangement uses TRBV12-5 and TRBJ2-7; D is perhaps TRBD2 (6 bases). CDR1 LGHNT and CDR2 FRNRAP come from the germline V gene. The V end was cut by 5 bases, the J end by 2 bases, with 19 bases between. The CDR3 has 16 amino acids. CDR3 DNA sequence: TGTGCTAGTGGTCCCCGTTGGGGCGGGACCCCCTACGAGCAGTACTTC. This gives the protein CASGPRWGGTPYEQYF.

V is TRBV4-2 and J is TRBJ2-2; tentative D call: TRBD2 (5 bases). CDR1 and CDR2 (germline): LGHNA, YNFKEQ. The CDR3 sequence is 17 residues long. Trimming removed 3 bases from V and 4 bases from J, with 18 bases in between. CDR3: CASSHARTSGSTGELFF. CDR3 nucleotides: TGTGCCAGCAGCCATGCTCGGACTTCCGGAAGCACCGGGGAGCTGTTTTTT.

The CDR3 sequence is CASSFAGSPLNEQFF. CDR3 coding DNA: TGTGCCAGCAGTTTTGCGGGGTCTCCCTTAAATGAGCAGTTCTTC. The V and J genes are TRBV7-9 and TRBJ2-1; possibly TRBD2 for D (6 bases). The germline gives CDR1 SEHNR, CDR2 FQNEAQ (reference sequence). Between the trimmed V and J ends, which lost 6 bases and 7 bases, there was a span of 19 bases. The CDR3 sequence is 15 residues long.

V and J are TRBV6-4 and TRBJ2-7; the match to TRBD2 covers 8 bases. V lost 6 bases, J lost 3 bases, and 13 bases stayed unmatched. The CDR3 spans 16 residues. The germline CDR1 and CDR2 sequences are MRHNA and SNTAGT. CDR3 residues: CASSPVAGGTIYEQYF. CDR3 coding DNA: TGTGCCAGCAGCCCCGTCGCGGGAGGCACCATCTACGAGCAGTACTTC.

CDR3 in DNA: TGCGCCAGCGTTGACAGGAGTCTCACCGGGGAGCTGTTTTTT. Protein sequence: CASVDRSLTGELFF. This chain uses TRBV5-1 with TRBJ2-2; D is possibly TRBD1 (6 bases). Trimming removed 7 bases at V and 4 bases at J, with 14 bases between. The germline gives CDR1 SGHRS, CDR2 YFSETQ. CDR3 size: 14 residues.

V is TRBV6-2 or TRBV6-3 and J is TRBJ2-3; D ambiguous. V was pared by 8 bases and J by 8 bases, with 11 bases between. The CDR3 covers 11 residues. From germline, CDR1 is MNHEY and CDR2 SVGEGT. The CDR3 is CASWAMGTQYF. DNA of the CDR3: TGTGCCAGCTGGGCTATGGGTACGCAGTATTTT.

The rearrangement links TRBV27 to TRBJ1-1; TRBD1 is a possible D gene (5 bases). The ends were cut back, 3 bases at V and 2 bases at J, with 13 bases in the middle. The CDR3 contains 15 residues. The germline CDR1 and CDR2 sequences are MNHEY and SMNVEV (reference sequence). Written as DNA, the CDR3 is TGTGCCAGCAGTTTGCAAGGGGTTCTTAACACTGAAGCTTTCTTT. Translated: CASSLQGVLNTEAFF.

The chain links TRBV5-1 to TRBJ1-2; perhaps TRBD1 as D (6 bases). The CDR3 length is 15 residues. Germline CDR1 reads SGHRS; CDR2 reads YFSETQ. Trimming took off 4 bases at V and 2 bases at J, with 15 bases between the two ends. The CDR3 coding sequence is TGCGCCAGCAGCCTAACCCGGACAGAGAACTATGGCTACACCTTC. It yields the protein CASSLTRTENYGYTF.

The V and J genes are TRBV20-1 and TRBJ1-2; D is uncertain. The germline CDR1 and CDR2 sequences are DFQATT and SNEGSKA (reference sequence). V shed 2 bases and J shed 3 bases, with 4 bases lying between them. This CDR3 spans 11 amino acids. The CDR3 loop is CSARSHYGYTF. CDR3 coding DNA: TGCAGTGCTAGATCCCACTATGGCTACACCTTC.

The chain couples TRBV2 to TRBJ2-7, with 9 positions matching TRBD2. This CDR3 has 16 amino acids. Germline CDR1 reads SNHLY; CDR2 reads FYNNEI. V lost 0 bases and J lost 2; bases outside the gene matches: 5. In DNA, the CDR3 is TGTGCCAGCAGTGAAGCGGCGGGAGGGGAAACCTACGAGCAGTACTTC. Translating gives CASSEAAGGETYEQYF.

The chain joins TRBV5-5 to TRBJ2-1; D is unclear. This CDR3 region has 13 residues. Germline loops: CDR1 SGHKS, CDR2 YYEKEE (reference sequence). The V and J ends lost 6 bases and 4 bases respectively, with 11 bases between them. For the CDR3, the DNA is TGTGCCAGCACCCCCAGAAATTACAATGAGCAGTTCTTC. Translated: CASTPRNYNEQFF.

This chain joins TRBV4-3 and TRBJ1-1, with D maybe TRBD1 (6 bases). Germline V lookup: CDR1 LGHNA, CDR2 YSLEER. V was pared by 0 bases and J by 1 base, with 12 bases between. This CDR3 region has 16 residues. This chain's CDR3 is CASSQDFRTANTEAFF. The CDR3, as DNA: TGCGCCAGCAGCCAAGATTTTAGGACAGCGAACACTGAAGCTTTCTTT.

This clonotype has only a few counts. The rearrangement uses TRBV12-3 or TRBV12-4 and TRBJ2-7; 8 bases match TRBD1. The V and J ends lost 5 bases and 2 bases, in that order; junction bases with no gene match: 11. This CDR3 comprises 16 residues. CDR3 DNA sequence: TGTGCCAGCAGTGGACCCGGGACAGGAGTAACCTACGAGCAGTACTTC. Its translation is CASSGPGTGVTYEQYF.

The chain joins TRBV21-1 to TRBJ2-1; the listed D gene, TRBD1, was not tested against the DNA. TRBV21-1 is a listed pseudogene. The CDR3 sequence is 15 residues long. This CDR3 is CASSQRGRLFDEQFF. CDR3 in DNA: TGTGCCAGCAGCCAAAGGGGGCGTCTGTTTGATGAGCAGTTCTTC.

Many counts were recorded for this clonotype. V usage is TRBV7-3 and J usage is TRBJ2-1; a possible D gene is TRBD1 (6 bases). V gave up 4 bases and J gave up 0 bases, with 10 bases separating them. Germline V CDR1 and CDR2: SGHTA, FQGTGA. The CDR3 has 15 residues. The CDR3 is CASSSTGSSYNEQFF. The CDR3 DNA is TGTGCCAGCAGCTCTACAGGGAGCTCCTACAATGAGCAGTTCTTC.

This clonotype was counted a few times. The chain employs TRBV3-1 and TRBJ2-7, with D possibly being TRBD1 or TRBD2 (5 bases each). CDR3 size: 14 residues. The V end was cut by 1 base, the J end by 2 bases, with 9 bases between. The V gene's germline CDR1 is LGHDT and CDR2 YNNKEL (reference sequence). In DNA form, the CDR3 reads TGTGCCAGCAGCCAAGGGGGACGGACCTACGAGCAGTACTTC. Residues: CASSQGGRTYEQYF.

The chain recombines TRBV5-1 with TRBJ2-2; D is possibly TRBD2 (5 bases). The germline V gene encodes CDR1 SGHRS and CDR2 YFSETQ. The V and J ends lost 0 bases and 4 bases respectively, with 13 bases between them. The CDR3 spans 16 residues. For the CDR3, the DNA is TGCGCCAGCAGCTTGGAATTTGGAGAGGGCACCGGGGAGCTGTTTTTT. Translated, it gives CASSLEFGEGTGELFF.

This rearrangement joins TRBV18 to TRBJ2-1, with 9 bases lining up with TRBD1. The CDR3 has 15 residues. Unmatched junction bases numbered 7, after V lost 3 bases and J lost 7 bases. Germline assignment: CDR1 KGHSH and CDR2 LQKENI. The CDR3 region has the DNA TGTGCCAGCTCACCCAACTTCGGACAGGGGAATGAGCAGTTCTTC. Protein sequence: CASSPNFGQGNEQFF.

The chain employs TRBV15 and TRBJ2-4; TRBD2 aligns across 9 bases. CDR1 is LNHNV, CDR2 YYDKDF, per germline (reference sequence). Losses at the gene ends were 0 bases for V and 9 bases for J; bases not matched to a gene: 9. The CDR3 runs 16 residues. The CDR3 sequence is CATSRDQGTSFRIQYF. In nucleotides, the CDR3 is TGTGCCACCAGCAGAGATCAAGGGACTAGCTTTCGCATTCAGTACTTC. The full variable domain, its missing parts supplied by reference TRBV15 and TRBJ2-4, is DAMVIQNPRYQVTQFGKPVTLSCSQTLNHNVMYWYQQKSSQAPKLLFHYYDKDFNNEADTPDNFQSRRPNTSFCFLDIRSPGLGDTAMYLCATSRDQGTSFRIQYFGAGTRLSVL.

The chain links TRBV23-1 to TRBJ2-1; no firm D call. TRBV23-1 belongs to the ORF category, with a function that is uncertain. There are 14 residues in the CDR3. Trimming left V 10 bases short and J 4 bases short, with 17 bases between. CDR3 sequence reads: CAIETRPDYNEQFF. The CDR3 DNA reads TGCGCCATCGAGACCCGGCCCGATTACAATGAGCAGTTCTTC.

This clonotype was seen only a few times. J is TRBJ2-3 and V is TRBV7-9; the D is unclear. Germline V CDR1 and CDR2: SEHNR, FQNEAQ (reference sequence). Trimming left V 5 bases short and J 5 bases short, with 8 bases between. The CDR3 contains 12 residues. The CDR3 loop is CASSPTLDTQYF. In nucleotides, the CDR3 is TGTGCCAGCAGCCCAACTTTAGATACGCAGTATTTT.

This clonotype has at least ten counts. V gene TRBV5-1 combines with J gene TRBJ2-7, with 13 bases that match TRBD2. The length of the CDR3 is 15 residues. Germline V gene data show CDR1 as SGHRS and CDR2 as YFSETQ. V lost 3 bases to trimming and J lost 7 bases; unmatched junction nucleotides: 7. The CDR3 reads CASSYGLAGANEQYF. The CDR3 coding sequence is TGCGCCAGCAGCTACGGACTAGCGGGAGCGAATGAGCAGTACTTC.

V gene TRBV4-1 combines with J gene TRBJ1-2; D is ambiguous. The length of the CDR3 is 15 residues. Germline-derived CDR1 and CDR2 are MGHRA and YSYEKL. The V gene lost 0 bases and the J gene lost 4 bases, with 12 bases spanning the gap. The CDR3 protein is CASSQERSNSYGYTF. Written as DNA, the CDR3 is TGCGCCAGCAGCCAAGAACGCAGTAACTCCTATGGCTACACCTTC.

The rearrangement joins TRBV10-3 to TRBJ2-2; 11 nucleotides line up with TRBD1. This CDR3 comprises 16 residues. Germline V gene data show CDR1 as ENHRY and CDR2 as SYGVKD. Trimming removed 6 bases from V and 1 base from J; junction bases left unmatched: 4. The DNA of the CDR3 is TGTGCCATCAGGGGGACAGGGGGAATGAACACCGGGGAGCTGTTTTTT. Encoded protein: CAIRGTGGMNTGELFF.

This clonotype has only a few counts. The CDR3 loop reads CASSLDGGRSTDTQYF. The CDR3 region has the DNA TGTGCCAGCAGCTTAGACGGCGGGAGGAGCACAGATACGCAGTATTTT. V usage is TRBV7-3 and J usage is TRBJ2-3; 8 nucleotides match TRBD2. Germline V gene lookup returns CDR1 SGHTA and CDR2 FQGTGA. This CDR3 has 16 residues. J lost 0 bases, V lost 2 bases, and 4 bases had no gene match.

This clonotype has a handful of counts. At one end the junction does not follow the germline gene, possibly because of a read error. The chain joins TRBV20-1 to TRBJ2-7; TRBD2 is a possible D gene (7 bases). Germline CDR1 and CDR2: DFQATT and SNEGSKA (reference sequence). The length of the CDR3 is 11 residues. CDR3 DNA sequence: TGCAGTGCTAGAGATCCCCGGGGGGCCCTCTTC. The encoded protein is CSARDPRGALF.

The V call is TRBV5-1, the J call TRBJ2-1; 8 positions agree with TRBD2. This CDR3 spans 15 amino acids. With 5 bases clipped from V and 10 bases from J, the junction kept 14 bases outside the gene matches. Germline CDR1 SGHRS, CDR2 YFSETQ. CDR3 in amino acids: CASRSVAGSSGEQFF. CDR3 DNA sequence: TGCGCCAGCAGGTCCGTAGCGGGATCATCGGGCGAGCAGTTCTTC. The entire variable domain, with the rest obtained from reference TRBV5-1 and TRBJ2-1, is as follows: KAGVTQTPRYLIKTRGQQVTLSCSPISGHRSVSWYQQTPGQGLQFLFEYFSETQRNKGNFPGRFSGRQFSNSRSEMNVSTLELGDSALYLCASRSVAGSSGEQFFGPGTRLTVL.

In its sample, this clonotype was seen a few times. The chain links TRBV5-1 to TRBJ2-2, with 7 bases identical to TRBD1. This CDR3 comprises 17 residues. Germline V CDR1 and CDR2: SGHRS, YFSETQ. Trimming took 0 bases from V and 1 from J; bases not matched to a gene: 6. CDR3 in DNA: TGCGCCAGCAGCTTGGTTATCAGGACAGGGAACACCGGGGAGCTGTTTTTT. It translates to CASSLVIRTGNTGELFF.